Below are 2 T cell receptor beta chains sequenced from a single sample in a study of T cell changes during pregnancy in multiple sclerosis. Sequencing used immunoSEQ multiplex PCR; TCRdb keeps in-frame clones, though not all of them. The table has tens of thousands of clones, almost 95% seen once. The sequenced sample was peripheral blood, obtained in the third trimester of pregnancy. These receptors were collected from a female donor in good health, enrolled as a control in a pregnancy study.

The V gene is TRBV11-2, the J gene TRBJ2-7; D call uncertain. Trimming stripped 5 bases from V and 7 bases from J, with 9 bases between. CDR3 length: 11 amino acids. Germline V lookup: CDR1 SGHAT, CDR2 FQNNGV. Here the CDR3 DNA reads TGTGCCAGCAGCCCTAGGATTGAGCAGTACTTC. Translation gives CASSPRIEQYF.

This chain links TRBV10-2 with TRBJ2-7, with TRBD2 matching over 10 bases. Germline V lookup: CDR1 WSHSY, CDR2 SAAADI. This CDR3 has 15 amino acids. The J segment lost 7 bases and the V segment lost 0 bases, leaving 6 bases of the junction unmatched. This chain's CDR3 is CASSESGTSVKEQYF. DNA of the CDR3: TGCGCCAGCAGTGAGTCCGGGACTAGCGTAAAAGAGCAGTACTTC.